The 14 T cell receptor beta chains listed next were all sequenced from one sample in a study of T cells in Graves' hyperthyroidism and ophthalmopathy. Amplification yielded TCR beta CDR3 regions, with RNA transcripts as the source. HTBI primers were used for first-round RT-PCR of the TCR CDR3. MiXCR, run by TCRdb on the multiplex PCR reads, gives a single entry per CDR3 protein. The repertoire holds under 400,000 distinct CDR3 sequences, with 13% as singletons. The material sequenced was blood. The receptors originated from a woman between 18 and 29 years old with Graves' hyperthyroidism.

This clonotype has a count of ten or more. Just one base apart from a much larger clone, this may be a read error. The chain is built from TRBV12-3 or TRBV12-4 and TRBJ1-1, with D perhaps TRBD1 (5 bases). The CDR3 is 14 residues long. The ends were cut back, 1 base at V and 7 bases at J, with 13 bases in the middle. For the CDR3, the DNA is TGTGCCAGCAGTTTAGGAGGGGCAGACAATGAAGCTTTCTTT. Its translation is CASSLGGADNEAFF.

With respect to this clonotype: With a much larger clone just one base away, this may be a read error. The chain couples TRBV7-8 to TRBJ1-3; tentative D call: TRBD1 (5 bases). V was trimmed by 1 base and J by 0 bases, leaving 16 bases between them. The CDR3 has 18 residues. Germline CDR1 and CDR2: SGHVS and FQNEAQ. DNA for the CDR3: TGTGCCAGCAGCTTAGTGGGGGGTCTCTCTAGCTCTGGAAACACCATATATTTT. Translated, it gives CASSLVGGLSSSGNTIYF.

This clonotype was seen many times. The genes are TRBV4-2 and TRBJ2-3, with D perhaps being TRBD1 or TRBD2 (6 bases each). This CDR3 has 15 amino acids. CDR1 LGHNA and CDR2 YNFKEQ come from the germline V gene. Trimming removed 5 bases from V and 2 bases from J, with 14 bases in between. CDR3 DNA sequence: TGTGCCAGCAGCGGGGGCGGGATCTACACAGATACGCAGTATTTT. Translating gives CASSGGGIYTDTQYF.

This clonotype has a count of ten or more. The gene calls are TRBV9 and TRBJ1-2; tentatively, D is TRBD1 (6 bases). The CDR3 runs 14 residues. The germline CDR1 and CDR2 sequences are SGDLS and YYNGEE. The V end was cut by 4 bases, the J end by 4 bases, with 14 bases between. This CDR3 is CASSRYREAYGYTF. The CDR3 DNA follows: TGTGCCAGCAGCCGATACAGGGAGGCCTATGGCTACACCTTC.

The chain carries TRBV2 and TRBJ2-1, with no clear D. The CDR3 runs 17 residues. V lost 3 bases and J lost 6, with 21 bases in between. The germline CDR1 and CDR2 sequences are SNHLY and FYNNEI. The CDR3, as DNA: TGTGCCAGCAGTGACCAGGAGAAGGGTTCTTTGGCCAATGAGCAGTTCTTC. This encodes CASSDQEKGSLANEQFF.

This clonotype was counted many times. This rearrangement joins TRBV20-1 to TRBJ2-7; TRBD2 aligns across 8 bases. V was pared by 6 bases and J by 5 bases, with 9 bases of the junction left unmatched. The length of the CDR3 is 13 residues. Germline assignment: CDR1 DFQATT and CDR2 SNEGSKA (reference sequence). CDR3 residues: CSAPESGRNEQYF. CDR3 sequence (DNA): TGCAGTGCCCCGGAAAGCGGGAGAAACGAGCAGTACTTC.

This clonotype was detected many times. CDR3 sequence reads: CASSPTGGEYEQYF. As DNA, the CDR3 is TGTGCCAGCTCACCAACAGGGGGGGAATACGAGCAGTACTTC. The chain carries TRBV18 and TRBJ2-7, with a weak D call TRBD1 (8 bases). The V gene's germline CDR1 is KGHSH and CDR2 LQKENI. CDR3 size: 14 residues. Between the trimmed V and J ends, which lost 2 bases and 4 bases, there was a span of 12 bases.

This clonotype showed up many times. The chain carries TRBV6-1 and TRBJ2-3, with 11 bases matching TRBD1. CDR1 and CDR2 (germline): MNHNS, SASEGT. The CDR3 sequence is 16 residues long. Trimming cost V 5 bases and J 5 bases; bases outside gene matches: 9. CDR3 DNA sequence: TGTGCCAGCAGTACCTTGGGACAGGGGGTGAAAGATACGCAGTATTTT. Translating it yields CASSTLGQGVKDTQYF.

The chain links TRBV18 to TRBJ1-6, with D possibly TRBD1 on 6 matching bases. CDR3 length: 15 amino acids. Germline lookup yields CDR1 KGHSH and CDR2 LQKENI. V shed 3 bases and J shed 5 bases, with 11 bases lying between them. CDR3 coding DNA: TGTGCCAGCTCACCGGTTCAGGGGAATAATTCACCCCTCCACTTT. As protein: CASSPVQGNNSPLHF.

This clonotype was observed at least ten times. The V and J genes are TRBV20-1 and TRBJ1-1, with a tentative D call TRBD1 (5 bases). Trimming removed 4 bases at V and 4 bases at J, with 7 bases between. Germline values: CDR1 DFQATT, CDR2 SNEGSKA (reference sequence). CDR3 length: 11 residues. The CDR3 sequence is CSATGGTEAFF. In DNA form, the CDR3 reads TGCAGTGCTACCGGGGGCACTGAAGCTTTCTTT.

This clonotype was seen many times. The chain recombines TRBV7-2 with TRBJ2-3, with 12 bases that match TRBD2. The J segment lost 4 bases and the V segment lost 2 bases, leaving 4 bases of the junction unmatched. The germline V gene encodes CDR1 SGHTA and CDR2 FQGNSA. This CDR3 is 16 amino acids long. Here the CDR3 reads CASSLLAGGPPDTQYF. CDR3 nucleotide sequence: TGTGCCAGCAGCTTACTAGCGGGAGGGCCACCAGATACGCAGTATTTT. Variable domain in full (rest from reference TRBV7-2 and TRBJ2-3): GAGVSQSPSNKVTEKGKDVELRCDPISGHTALYWYRQSLGQGLEFLIYFQGNSAPDKSGLPSDRFSAERTGGSVSTLTIQRTQQEDSAVYLCASSLLAGGPPDTQYFGPGTRLTVL.

This clonotype was counted between two and nine times. This sequence joins TRBV5-6 and TRBJ1-5; D ambiguous. The CDR3 is 15 amino acids. Trimming removed 2 bases at V and 1 base at J, with 10 bases between. The germline CDR1 and CDR2 sequences are SGHDT and YYEEEE. In DNA form, the CDR3 reads TGTGCCAGCAGCTTTTACTCGGGAAGCAATCAGCCCCAGCATTTT. Translated: CASSFYSGSNQPQHF. The full variable domain, completed using reference TRBV5-6 and TRBJ1-5, is DAGVTQSPTHLIKTRGQQVTLRCSPKSGHDTVSWYQQALGQGPQFIFQYYEEEERQRGNFPDRFSGHQFPNYSSELNVNALLLGDSALYLCASSFYSGSNQPQHFGDGTRLSIL.

The rearrangement uses TRBV20-1 and TRBJ1-2; D remains unclear. The germline gives CDR1 DFQATT, CDR2 SNEGSKA (reference sequence). The CDR3 extends over 15 amino acids. The ends were cut back, 5 bases at V and 4 bases at J, with 20 bases in the middle. Here the CDR3 reads CSAEPGVGNPYGYTF. In DNA, the CDR3 is TGCAGTGCTGAGCCCGGTGTGGGCAACCCCTATGGCTACACCTTC.

There are many counts of this clonotype. V gene TRBV2 combines with J gene TRBJ1-5, with D unresolved. The CDR3 has 13 residues. In germline, CDR1 is SNHLY, CDR2 FYNNEI. The V end was cut by 6 bases, the J end by 5 bases, with 11 bases between. The CDR3 region has the DNA TGTGCCAGCAGAGGGATCGGGGATCAGCCCCAGCATTTT. This translates into CASRGIGDQPQHF.